This T cell receptor (beta chain) was profiled in a study of beta chain features in type 1 diabetes. Staining for CD45RO/CCR7/CD25/CD127/CD95/CD27 allowed sorting of CD4+ naive, central memory, regulatory and stem cell-like memory cells. This CDR3 is 15 amino acids long. Germline CDR1 SGHTA, CDR2 FQGTGA. Trimming shortened V by 2 bases and J by 4 bases, and 14 bases separated the two germline ends. The entirety of the isolated RNA underwent reverse transcription, so expressed TCRB transcripts were sequenced. Some clones are missing from TCRdb's copy, which holds only in-frame ones; the method was immunoSEQ multiplex PCR. The sample records around 290,000 clones, about 7.8% being singletons.

The sequenced sample was central memory CD4+ T cells from blood. V gene TRBV7-3 combines with J gene TRBJ1-2; D possibly corresponds to TRBD1 (5 bases). The TCR was taken from a woman between 18 and 29 years old in good health. This chain's CDR3 is CASSLDRQGFYGYTF. DNA of the CDR3: TGTGCCAGCAGCTTAGATCGCCAGGGTTTCTATGGCTACACCTTC.